The rows below give T cell receptor beta chains drawn from one sample of a study of T cell responses to AZD1222 COVID-19 vaccine. Method: immunoSEQ multiplex PCR; TCRdb's copy keeps in-frame clones and lacks some. The sample records fewer than 300,000 clones, roughly 93% being singletons. This sample comprised peripheral blood, obtained on day 0 of AZD1222 vaccination. Receptor source: an adult in good health. Each CDR3 is given with its conserved first and last residue. A D gene is named only where the DNA matches it firmly. Some rows have no size entry. The others give once, few or many, or a class for an expanded clone.

. . TRBJ1-1 13 TRBV15 CATSRLEDTEAFF TGTGCCACCAGCAGATTGGAGGACACTGAAGCTTTCTTT
. once TRBJ1-1 17 TRBV2 CASSRPNYSIRGTEAFF TGTGCCAGCAGTAGACCTAACTATTCCATAAGAGGCACTGAAGCTTTCTTT
. . TRBJ2-7 13 TRBV5-1 CASSSDSSYEQYF TGCGCCAGCAGCTCCGATAGCTCCTACGAGCAGTACTTC
TRBD2 . TRBJ2-1 16 TRBV6-2/TRBV6-3 CASSPSGLAGGNEQFF TGTGCCAGCAGTCCCTCGGGACTAGCGGGAGGGAATGAGCAGTTCTTC
TRBD1 . TRBJ1-5 15 TRBV19 CASTQTGNKEQPQHF TGTGCCAGTACTCAGACAGGGAACAAAGAGCAGCCCCAGCATTTT
TRBD2 once TRBJ2-3 15 TRBV7-9 CASSLELAGADTQYF TGTGCCAGCAGCTTAGAGCTAGCGGGAGCAGATACGCAGTATTTT
. . TRBJ2-7 15 TRBV7-9 CASSLVSGSSYEQYF TGTGCCAGCAGCTTAGTATCTGGGTCCTCCTACGAGCAGTACTTC
TRBD2 . TRBJ2-1 17 TRBV29-1 CSVVELAGISSYNEQFF TGCAGCGTTGTTGAACTAGCGGGGATTAGCTCCTACAATGAGCAGTTCTTC
. once TRBJ1-2 14 TRBV6-5 CASTLGRGVSGYTF TGTGCCAGCACATTGGGACGGGGGGTCTCTGGCTACACCTTC
TRBD1 . TRBJ1-1 12 TRBV15 CATSSGTGEAFF TGTGCCACCAGCAGCGGGACAGGTGAAGCTTTCTTT
. few TRBJ2-2 15 TRBV2 CASSPGALGTGELFF TGTGCCAGCAGTCCAGGGGCCCTGGGGACCGGGGAGCTGTTTTTT
TRBD2 . TRBJ2-7 16 TRBV4-3 CASSQGWAGVGYEQYF TGCGCCAGCAGCCAAGGATGGGCGGGAGTGGGCTACGAGCAGTACTTC
TRBD1 . TRBJ1-2 17 TRBV28 CASSPTGQGPGDYGYTF TGTGCCAGCAGCCCCACGGGACAGGGCCCCGGAGACTATGGCTACACCTTC
TRBD1 . TRBJ2-7 13 TRBV7-9 CASSSTGAGEQYF TGTGCCAGCAGCTCAACAGGGGCGGGCGAGCAGTACTTC
. . TRBJ1-1 13 TRBV5-1 CASSLGPGTEAFF TGCGCCAGCAGCTTGGGTCCAGGGACTGAAGCTTTCTTT
TRBD2 . TRBJ2-7 17 TRBV5-1 CASSLARGGGNRYEQYF TGCGCCAGCAGCTTGGCCCGCGGGGGGGGAAACCGCTACGAGCAGTACTTC
. . TRBJ1-2 14 TRBV6-5 CASQLSKGVGGYTF TGTGCCAGCCAACTGTCCAAGGGGGTTGGTGGCTACACCTTC
. . TRBJ1-2 15 TRBV5-4 CASSSKQQAHYGYTF TGTGCCAGCAGCTCGAAACAACAGGCTCACTATGGCTACACCTTC
. . TRBJ1-6 13 TRBV7-2 CASSLASFSPLHF TGTGCCAGCAGCTTAGCCTCTTTCTCACCCCTCCACTTT
TRBD2 . TRBJ2-7 15 TRBV7-3 CASSPGGAGSGEQYF TGTGCCAGCAGCCCCGGGGGAGCGGGGTCGGGCGAGCAGTACTTC
. . TRBJ1-4 15 TRBV28 CASTPGTPVVEKLFF TGTGCCAGCACACCCGGGACACCGGTGGTTGAAAAACTGTTTTTT
TRBD1 . TRBJ2-7 12 TRBV6-5 CASRGQSYEQYF TGTGCCAGCAGGGGACAGAGTTACGAGCAGTACTTC
. . TRBJ2-7 13 TRBV28 CASQLAGPYEQYF TGTGCCAGCCAATTAGCAGGACCCTACGAGCAGTACTTC
. . TRBJ2-1 13 TRBV6-5 CATRGTPYNEQFF TGTGCCACCCGGGGGACACCTTACAATGAGCAGTTCTTC
. . TRBJ1-2 15 TRBV2 CASSSRDIFNYGYTF TGTGCCAGCAGTTCCCGGGACATCTTTAACTATGGCTACACCTTC
. . TRBJ2-3 13 TRBV12-3/TRBV12-4 CAAGDQITDTQYF TGTGCCGCCGGGGATCAGATCACAGATACGCAGTATTTT
. . TRBJ1-2 13 TRBV3-1/TRBV3-2 CASSQVSSYGYTF TGTGCCAGCAGCCAAGTGTCAAGCTATGGCTACACCTTC
. . TRBJ1-5 13 TRBV6-5 CASIGTYYEPQHF TGTGCCAGCATCGGGACGTACTACGAGCCCCAGCATTTT
. . TRBJ2-7 14 TRBV5-1 CASSLVGQHYEQYF TGCGCCAGCAGCTTGGTCGGGCAGCACTACGAGCAGTACTTC
. . TRBJ2-2 15 TRBV7-9 CASSLEVRRTGELFF TGTGCCAGCAGCTTAGAGGTTAGAAGGACCGGGGAGCTGTTTTTT
. . TRBJ1-1 14 TRBV9 CASSVVGANTEAFF TGTGCCAGCAGCGTAGTTGGAGCGAACACTGAAGCTTTCTTT
TRBD2 few TRBJ2-1 16 TRBV4-3 CASSQALAAALNEQFF TGCGCCAGCAGCCAGGCACTAGCGGCTGCCCTCAATGAGCAGTTCTTC
. few TRBJ1-4 16 TRBV4-1 CASSRRAGATNEKLFF TGCGCCAGCAGCCGTAGAGCAGGGGCTACTAATGAAAAACTGTTTTTT
. . TRBJ1-1 13 TRBV7-9 CASSSQVNTEAFF TGTGCCAGCAGCTCGCAGGTGAACACTGAAGCTTTCTTT
. once TRBJ1-2 13 TRBV19 CASSRTGNYGYTF TGTGCCAGTAGCCGTACAGGCAACTATGGCTACACCTTC
. . TRBJ2-1 13 TRBV6-2/TRBV6-3 CASSHGRYNEQFF TGTGCCAGCAGTCACGGGCGGTACAATGAGCAGTTCTTC
TRBD2 . TRBJ2-1 15 TRBV28 CASSRLAGGGNEQFF TGTGCCAGCAGTCGACTAGCGGGAGGGGGCAATGAGCAGTTCTTC
TRBD2 . TRBJ2-3 15 TRBV4-2 CASSPTSGSTDTQYF TGTGCCAGCAGCCCTACTAGCGGGAGCACAGATACGCAGTATTTT
. . TRBJ2-2 15 TRBV24-1 CATSDGQLNTGELFF TGTGCCACCAGTGACGGTCAGCTTAACACCGGGGAGCTGTTTTTT
TRBD1 . TRBJ2-1 15 TRBV7-3 CASSLTGGAIGEQFF TGTGCCAGCAGTTTGACAGGGGGCGCCATCGGTGAGCAGTTCTTC
TRBD2 . TRBJ2-5 14 TRBV5-8 CASSFLTSGETQYF TGTGCCAGCAGCTTTCTAACTAGCGGGGAGACCCAGTACTTC
. . TRBJ2-5 16 TRBV19 CASSIGGNWGGETQYF TGTGCCAGTAGTATAGGCGGGAACTGGGGTGGGGAGACCCAGTACTTC
. . TRBJ2-7 16 TRBV7-8 CASSTLGTNSSHEQYF TGTGCCAGCAGCACCCTCGGGACCAACAGTAGTCACGAGCAGTACTTC
. . TRBJ2-5 14 TRBV28 CASSLTGAQETQYF TGTGCCAGCAGTTTGACTGGCGCCCAAGAGACCCAGTACTTC
TRBD2 . TRBJ2-3 17 TRBV5-5 CASSLAASGASTDTQYF TGTGCCAGCAGCTTGGCGGCTAGCGGGGCCAGCACAGATACGCAGTATTTT
TRBD1 . TRBJ2-1 15 TRBV6-5 CASRPTGTGRNEQFF TGTGCCAGCCGGCCCACCGGGACAGGGCGGAATGAGCAGTTCTTC
. . TRBJ1-1 13 TRBV7-3 CASSEGLRTEAFF TGTGCCAGCAGCGAAGGATTGAGAACTGAAGCTTTCTTT
. . TRBJ2-1 12 TRBV13 CASARSGNEQFF TGTGCCAGCGCCCGGTCTGGGAATGAGCAGTTCTTC
TRBD2 . TRBJ2-2 14 TRBV7-9 CASSIAGDTGELFF TGTGCCAGCAGTATAGCGGGAGACACCGGGGAGCTGTTTTTT
TRBD1 . TRBJ1-5 14 TRBV15 CATSRGTGQEPQHF TGTGCCACCAGCAGGGGGACAGGTCAGGAGCCCCAGCATTTT
TRBD1 . TRBJ2-7 13 TRBV7-9 CASSATGGNEQYF TGTGCCAGCAGCGCAACAGGGGGTAACGAGCAGTACTTC
TRBD1 . TRBJ1-1 14 TRBV6-5 CASSYWDSSAEAFF TGTGCCAGCAGTTACTGGGACAGCTCCGCTGAAGCTTTCTTT
. . TRBJ1-4 16 TRBV5-4 CASSLGGQGKNEKLFF TGTGCCAGCAGCTTGGGGGGGCAAGGAAAGAATGAAAAACTGTTTTTT
TRBD2 . TRBJ2-3 20 TRBV7-3 CASSSNPPGTLAVGTDTQYF TGTGCCAGCAGCTCAAACCCCCCGGGCACTCTAGCGGTGGGCACAGATACGCAGTATTTT
. . TRBJ2-5 13 TRBV5-1 CASSLEGGETQYF TGCGCCAGCAGCTTGGAAGGAGGAGAGACCCAGTACTTC
. . TRBJ1-6 13 TRBV3-1/TRBV3-2 CASSQGSVSPLHF TGTGCCAGCAGCCAAGGGTCAGTTTCACCCCTCCACTTT
. . TRBJ1-5 13 TRBV28 CASSLDSVAAQHF TGTGCCAGCAGTTTAGACTCCGTGGCGGCCCAGCATTTT
TRBD1 . TRBJ1-2 14 TRBV5-5 CASSAPGTGNGYTF TGTGCCAGCAGCGCCCCCGGGACAGGGAATGGCTACACCTTC
. once TRBJ1-1 12 TRBV30 CAWARANTEAFF TGTGCCTGGGCACGAGCGAACACTGAAGCTTTCTTT
TRBD2 . TRBJ2-1 16 TRBV7-9 CASSYYSGRMVNEQFF TGTGCCAGCAGCTACTATAGCGGGAGAATGGTGAATGAGCAGTTCTTC